One sample yielded the 31 T cell receptor beta chains listed below, sequenced in a study of Tregs in tolerant kidney transplant recipients. The assay was immunoSEQ multiplex PCR, and TCRdb's table has in-frame clones only and misses some. Of around 120,000 clones in the sample, around nine tenths are singletons; the top ten hold roughly 0.63%. Material: CD4+ T cells from blood. Receptor source: a human donor in good health.

The chain combines TRBV2 with TRBJ2-3; 9 bases are shared with TRBD1. This CDR3 is built from 14 residues. Germline CDR1 is SNHLY and CDR2 is FYNNEI. V lost 7 bases to trimming and J lost 1 base; unmatched junction nucleotides: 3. The CDR3 nucleotides read TGTGCCAGCAAGAGACAGGGGGGCACAGATACGCAGTATTTT. Translated: CASKRQGGTDTQYF.

CDR3 region: CASSFGTLGEQYF. CDR3 bases: TGTGCCAGCAGCTTTGGGACGCTAGGGGAGCAGTACTTC. The genes are TRBV7-6 and TRBJ2-7; D is possibly TRBD1 or TRBD2 (5 bases each). The CDR3 length is 13 residues. Germline CDR1 reads SGHVS; CDR2 reads FNYEAQ. V gave up 3 bases and J gave up 7 bases, with 13 bases separating them.

The genes are TRBV11-2 and TRBJ1-5; no clear D. The CDR3 is made up of 14 amino acids. Trimming stripped 1 base from V and 3 bases from J, with 7 bases between. Germline values: CDR1 SGHAT, CDR2 FQNNGV. The CDR3 loop is CASSLVPNNQPQHF. The CDR3 coding sequence is TGTGCCAGCAGCTTAGTCCCGAACAATCAGCCCCAGCATTTT.

The chain uses TRBV19 and TRBJ2-2; D not certain. The ends were cut back, 4 bases at V and 1 base at J, with 1 base in the middle. This CDR3 region has 12 residues. Per germline, CDR1 LNHDA and CDR2 SQIVND (reference sequence). The CDR3 here is CASSRNTGELFF. The CDR3 DNA sequence: TGTGCCAGTAGTAGGAACACCGGGGAGCTGTTTTTT.

The chain has TRBV5-3 and TRBJ1-5, with TRBD1 matching 8 bases. TRBV5-3 is labeled an ORF, and its function is uncertain. The CDR3 contains 15 residues. V shed 5 bases and J 5 bases; nucleotides not matched to a gene: 9. CDR3 region: CARRLSGGLDQPQHF. The CDR3, as DNA: TGTGCCAGAAGGCTTTCAGGGGGCCTGGATCAGCCCCAGCATTTT.

The chain is built from TRBV5-1 and TRBJ2-3; TRBD2 matches 9 bases. The CDR3 has 17 residues. Trimming took 1 base from V and 4 from J; bases not matched to a gene: 10. In germline, CDR1 is SGHRS, CDR2 YFSETQ. This CDR3 reads CASSLMSPSGVADTQYF. For the CDR3, the DNA is TGCGCCAGCAGCTTGATGAGTCCTAGCGGGGTCGCAGATACGCAGTATTTT.

The rearrangement uses TRBV11-2 and TRBJ2-5, with TRBD2 matching 8 bases. Germline V CDR1 and CDR2: SGHAT, FQNNGV. J gave up 5 bases and V 4 bases, and 6 bases lay outside the gene matches. The CDR3 contains 14 residues. Written as DNA, the CDR3 is TGTGCCAGCAGCTCAAGCGGGGGTCCGGAGACCCAGTACTTC. Translation gives CASSSSGGPETQYF.

The chain carries TRBV5-4 and TRBJ2-7; maybe TRBD2 (6 bases). Trimming cost V 0 bases and J 5 bases, with 15 bases left between them. The CDR3 sequence is 15 residues long. Germline V lookup: CDR1 SGHNT, CDR2 YYREEE (reference sequence). In nucleotides, the CDR3 is TGTGCCAGCAGCTTGGCCGGGAGCCCCCCTCACGAGCAGTACTTC. Its protein product is CASSLAGSPPHEQYF. The variable domain in full, completed from reference TRBV5-4 and TRBJ2-7, reads ETGVTQSPTHLIKTRGQQVTLRCSSQSGHNTVSWYQQALGQGPQFIFQYYREEENGRGNFPPRFSGLQFPNYSSELNVNALELDDSALYLCASSLAGSPPHEQYFGPGTRLTVT.

This clone was found once. The gene calls are TRBV30 and TRBJ1-2; TRBD1 might be the D (5 bases). The CDR3 covers 14 residues. Trimming pared 2 bases from V and 0 bases from J, leaving 10 bases between. Germline values: CDR1 GTSNPN, CDR2 SVGIG (reference sequence). CDR3 in amino acids: CAWSTRGANYGYTF. The CDR3 bases are TGTGCCTGGAGTACCCGGGGGGCTAACTATGGCTACACCTTC. Supplemented by reference TRBV30 and TRBJ1-2, the full variable domain reads SQTIHQWPATLVQPVGSPLSLECTVEGTSNPNLYWYRQAAGRGLQLLFYSVGIGQISSEVPQNLSASRPQDRQFILSSKKLLLSDSGFYLCAWSTRGANYGYTFGSGTRLTVV.

The DNA for the CDR3 is TGTGCCAGCAGCTTAGTTCCAGGGGCAAATGAAAAACTGTTTTTT. It encodes CASSLVPGANEKLFF. V usage is TRBV7-9 and J usage is TRBJ1-4, with D tentatively TRBD1 (6 bases). The CDR3 loop spans 15 amino acids. Trimming removed 1 base at V and 5 bases at J, with 11 bases between. Germline values: CDR1 SEHNR, CDR2 FQNEAQ (reference sequence).

V and J are TRBV7-8 and TRBJ2-7; D gene unclear. The CDR3 length is 14 residues. With 1 base removed from V and 4 bases from J, the gap between germline ends came to 11 bases. The germline gives CDR1 SGHVS, CDR2 FQNEAQ. For the CDR3, the DNA is TGTGCCAGCAGCTTAGGCGGCACCTTATACGAGCAGTACTTC. This gives the protein CASSLGGTLYEQYF.

The chain has TRBV9 and TRBJ2-7; a weak D match, TRBD1 (5 bases). Trimming removed 0 bases from V and 4 bases from J, with 11 bases in between. The CDR3 is made up of 14 amino acids. CDR1 is SGDLS, CDR2 YYNGEE, per germline. The CDR3 nucleotides read TGTGCCAGCAGCGTAGGGGGCGCCCGGTACGAGCAGTACTTC. Protein product: CASSVGGARYEQYF.

The chain joins TRBV5-1 to TRBJ1-6, with a tentative D call TRBD1 (5 bases). Germline assignment: CDR1 SGHRS and CDR2 YFSETQ. This CDR3 region has 16 residues. With 1 base removed from V and 9 bases from J, the gap between germline ends came to 17 bases. CDR3 protein: CASSLTGGGSVSPLHF. CDR3 nucleotides: TGCGCCAGCAGCTTGACAGGCGGGGGTAGTGTTTCACCCCTCCACTTT.

The V and J genes are TRBV4-2 and TRBJ2-3; D might be TRBD1 (5 bases). V lost 4 bases and J 4 bases, leaving 12 bases between the germline ends. The germline CDR1 and CDR2 sequences are LGHNA and YNFKEQ. The CDR3 is 14 residues long. The CDR3 region is CASSPRVRADTQYF. In nucleotides, the CDR3 is TGTGCCAGCAGCCCCAGGGTGCGCGCAGATACGCAGTATTTT.

This rearrangement joins TRBV5-1 to TRBJ2-5; TRBD2 matches at 11 bases. This CDR3 is built from 15 residues. Germline trimming cut 1 base from V and 4 bases from J; bases unmatched to any gene: 3. Germline assignment: CDR1 SGHRS and CDR2 YFSETQ. The CDR3 reads CASSLTSGSRETQYF. The DNA for the CDR3 is TGCGCCAGCAGCTTGACTAGCGGGAGCCGAGAGACCCAGTACTTC.

This clone came up once. This chain links TRBV19 with TRBJ2-7; TRBD1 matches at 11 bases. The CDR3 is made up of 15 amino acids. CDR1 is LNHDA, CDR2 SQIVND, per germline (reference sequence). Losses at the gene ends were 7 bases for V and 5 bases for J; bases not matched to a gene: 10. The CDR3 sequence: CASKQIGQGANEQYF. CDR3 sequence (DNA): TGTGCCAGTAAACAGATCGGACAGGGGGCAAACGAGCAGTACTTC.

The chain employs TRBV13 and TRBJ1-4; 8 positions match TRBD1. V was clipped by 2 bases and J by 8 bases; unmatched bases: 4. CDR3 length: 14 amino acids. Germline CDR1 is PRHDT and CDR2 is FYEKMQ (reference sequence). This chain's CDR3 is CASSLRQGIEKLFF. The DNA of the CDR3 is TGTGCCAGCAGCTTAAGACAGGGGATCGAAAAACTGTTTTTT. Full variable domain (outside the CDR3, taken from reference TRBV13 and TRBJ1-4): AAGVIQSPRHLIKEKRETATLKCYPIPRHDTVYWYQQGPGQDPQFLISFYEKMQSDKGSIPDRFSAQQFSDYHSELNMSSLELGDSALYFCASSLRQGIEKLFFGSGTQLSVL.

There are a few counts of this clone. The genes are TRBV30 and TRBJ1-1, with D unclear. Germline V CDR1 and CDR2: GTSNPN, SVGIG (reference sequence). Trimming shortened V by 3 bases and J by 4 bases, and 6 bases separated the two germline ends. There are 11 residues in the CDR3. CDR3 region: CAWSRSTEAFF. The CDR3 DNA sequence: TGTGCCTGGAGCCGGAGCACTGAAGCTTTCTTT.

The chain is built from TRBV6-1 and TRBJ1-2; D is perhaps TRBD1 (5 bases). Germline V gene sequence: CDR1 MNHNS, CDR2 SASEGT. The CDR3 has 15 residues. V lost 7 bases, J lost 4 bases, and 19 bases lay in between. This chain's CDR3 is CASMSSILQGYGYTF. In DNA form, the CDR3 reads TGTGCCAGCATGTCCAGCATACTGCAGGGCTATGGCTACACCTTC.

This chain joins TRBV6-5 and TRBJ2-7; D is possibly TRBD1 (5 bases). The V end lost 2 bases, the J end lost 2 bases, and 10 bases lay between the germline ends. Germline loops: CDR1 MNHEY, CDR2 SVGAGI. The CDR3 has 14 residues. The CDR3 protein is CASSYQGGTYEQYF. CDR3 DNA sequence: TGTGCCAGCAGTTACCAGGGCGGAACCTACGAGCAGTACTTC.

The chain is built from TRBV4-1 and TRBJ2-4; no firm D call. The V gene's germline CDR1 is MGHRA and CDR2 YSYEKL. This CDR3 spans 14 amino acids. V was cut by 2 bases and J by 0 bases, with 5 bases left in between. CDR3: CASSQYGAKNIQYF. CDR3 DNA: TGCGCCAGCAGCCAATACGGAGCCAAAAACATTCAGTACTTC.

As regards this clone: Other DNA sequences in the same sample also yield this CDR3. V gene TRBV27 combines with J gene TRBJ1-2, with 7 bases aligning to TRBD1. The V and J ends lost 6 bases and 3 bases, in that order; junction bases with no gene match: 4. The CDR3 runs to 13 residues. From germline, CDR1 is MNHEY and CDR2 SMNVEV (reference sequence). The CDR3 sequence is CASSWQGDYGYTF. CDR3 nucleotides: TGTGCCAGCAGCTGGCAGGGGGACTATGGCTACACCTTC.

The chain joins TRBV11-2 to TRBJ2-7, with 7 nucleotides matching TRBD2. This CDR3 is built from 15 residues. V shed 2 bases and J 2 bases; nucleotides not matched to a gene: 6. Germline V gene data show CDR1 as SGHAT and CDR2 as FQNNGV. The CDR3 here is CASSLQAGNAYEQYF. CDR3 coding DNA: TGTGCCAGCAGCTTACAAGCGGGGAACGCCTACGAGCAGTACTTC.

This clone was seen just once. The CDR3: CASSTTPTIMGGDTQYF. CDR3 coding DNA: TGTGCCAGCAGCACAACTCCTACTATCATGGGGGGAGATACGCAGTATTTT. The chain has TRBV11-2 and TRBJ2-3, with D possibly matching TRBD2 (6 bases). V was shortened by 5 bases and J by 5 bases, with 23 bases between the two germline ends. The CDR3 consists of 17 residues. Germline V CDR1 and CDR2: SGHAT, FQNNGV.

This clone has only one observation. CDR3 sequence (DNA): TGTGCCAGCAGCGTAGTTGGGGTGTGGCGGAATGAGCAGTTCTTC. Encoded protein: CASSVVGVWRNEQFF. This sequence joins TRBV9 and TRBJ2-1, with D unclear. The V end was cut by 0 bases, the J end by 7 bases, with 14 bases between. CDR1 is SGDLS and CDR2 is YYNGEE in the germline V gene. The CDR3 is made up of 15 amino acids. The full variable domain, with the rest looked up from reference TRBV9 and TRBJ2-1, is DSGVTQTPKHLITATGQRVTLRCSPRSGDLSVYWYQQSLDQGLQFLIQYYNGEERAKGNILERFSAQQFPDLHSELNLSSLELGDSALYFCASSVVGVWRNEQFFGPGTRLTVL.

This chain joins TRBV2 and TRBJ1-3; D call uncertain. Per the germline V gene, CDR1 is SNHLY and CDR2 is FYNNEI. Trimming stripped 5 bases from V and 0 bases from J, with 11 bases between. This CDR3 region has 15 residues. The CDR3 protein is CASSNQPASGNTIYF. The DNA of the CDR3 is TGTGCCAGCAGTAACCAACCGGCCTCTGGAAACACCATATATTTT.

The rearrangement links TRBV4-2 to TRBJ2-7; possible D gene TRBD1, 5 bases. Germline V CDR1 and CDR2: LGHNA, YNFKEQ. Trimming took 1 base from V and 2 from J, leaving 18 bases between them. The CDR3 sequence is 17 residues long. The CDR3 sequence: CASSQAAGLLMTYEQYF. CDR3 nucleotides: TGTGCCAGCAGCCAAGCCGCAGGGCTCCTAATGACCTACGAGCAGTACTTC.

The rearrangement links TRBV19 to TRBJ2-5, with D perhaps TRBD2 (6 bases). Trimming left V 5 bases short and J 1 base short, with 11 bases between. Per the germline V gene, CDR1 is LNHDA and CDR2 is SQIVND (reference sequence). The CDR3 has 14 residues. The CDR3 region has the DNA TGTGCCAGTAGTGACCGGGGGACCCAAGAGACCCAGTACTTC. It yields the protein CASSDRGTQETQYF.

Note on this clone: Other DNA sequences in this sample translate to the same CDR3. This chain uses TRBV6-5 with TRBJ2-7; 7 bases are shared with TRBD1. The J segment lost 10 bases and the V segment lost 7 bases, leaving 7 bases of the junction unmatched. Germline V CDR1 and CDR2: MNHEY, SVGAGI. The CDR3 contains 11 residues. For the CDR3, the DNA is TGTGCCAGCACCCAAGACAGGGCTCAGTACTTC. Its translation is CASTQDRAQYF.

The chain links TRBV18 to TRBJ2-3, with D unclear. This CDR3 comprises 14 residues. With 3 bases removed from V and 2 bases from J, the gap between germline ends came to 9 bases. Germline V CDR1 and CDR2: KGHSH, LQKENI. The CDR3 region is CASSPTDPTDTQYF. In nucleotides, the CDR3 is TGTGCCAGCTCACCTACGGACCCCACAGATACGCAGTATTTT.

The gene calls are TRBV30 and TRBJ2-4; TRBD2 aligns across 14 bases. CDR1 is GTSNPN, CDR2 SVGIG, per germline (reference sequence). CDR3 length: 15 residues. The V segment lost 2 bases and the J segment 6 bases; nucleotides outside the gene matches: 3. The chain's CDR3 is CAWSPGLAGANIQYF. CDR3 nucleotide sequence: TGTGCCTGGAGTCCGGGACTAGCGGGGGCAAACATTCAGTACTTC.